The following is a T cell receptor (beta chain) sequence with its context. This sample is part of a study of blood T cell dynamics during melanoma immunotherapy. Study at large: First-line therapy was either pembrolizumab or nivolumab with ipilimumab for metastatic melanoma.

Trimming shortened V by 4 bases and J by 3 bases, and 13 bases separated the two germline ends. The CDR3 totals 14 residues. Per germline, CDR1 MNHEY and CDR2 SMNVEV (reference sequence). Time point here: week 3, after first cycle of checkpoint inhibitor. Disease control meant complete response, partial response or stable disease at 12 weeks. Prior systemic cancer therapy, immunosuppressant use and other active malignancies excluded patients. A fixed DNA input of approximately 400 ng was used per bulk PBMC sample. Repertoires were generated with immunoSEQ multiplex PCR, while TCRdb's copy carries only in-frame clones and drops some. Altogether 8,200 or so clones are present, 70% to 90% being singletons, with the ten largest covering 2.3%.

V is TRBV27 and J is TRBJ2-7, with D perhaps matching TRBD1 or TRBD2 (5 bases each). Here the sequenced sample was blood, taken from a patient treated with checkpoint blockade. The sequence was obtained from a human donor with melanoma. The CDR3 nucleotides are TGTGCCAGCAGTTACCAGGGAGCCCACTACGAGCAGTACTTC. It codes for CASSYQGAHYEQYF.